The rows below give T cell receptor beta chains drawn from one sample of a study of cytomegalovirus exposure and HLA in healthy donors. The data were produced by immunoSEQ multiplex PCR, yet TCRdb's version contains in-frame clones alone and is incomplete. Here the sample spans 120,000 or so clones, around 80% being singletons. Sequenced: PBMCs. The receptors here all came from a woman aged 18-29 years in good health and CMV-seronegative. CDR3s leave out the opening cysteine and the closing phenylalanine or tryptophan. The order of the fields is V gene, clone size, CDR3 protein. For some rows the clone size is stated as once, few or many, or as a class when expanded; others skip it.

TRBV4-3 . ASSQAIRVGQSSYNSPLH
TRBV10-2 . ASKWTSGHSYEQY
TRBV21-1 . ASSRRSRTSGMRGTGELF
TRBV5-6 few ASSLIANTYNEQF
TRBV30 . AWTGGLSYNSPLH
TRBV12-5 . ASGLVETPDRLTRYGYT
TRBV27 . ASSLSMVGHTEAF
TRBV21-1 . ATTTTVLRGALSYEQY
TRBV2 . ASIGRSTEAF
TRBV6-4 . ASSDGVRGDYGYT
TRBV7-8 . ASSLRSAGLQPQH
TRBV7-2 . ASSRWGQGREKLF
TRBV4-2 . ASSLVRAGSGADTQY
TRBV18 . ASSPGQAFPGYT
TRBV11-2 . ASSFLTANYGYT